The rows below give T cell receptor beta chains drawn from one sample of a study of a mutant IDH1 vaccine in newly diagnosed glioma. Their antigens are not known. Only in-frame clones appear in the TCRdb table, and some are missing; sequencing was by immunoSEQ multiplex PCR. The sample includes more than 55,000 clones, around 82% of them seen just once. This specimen consisted of PBMCs, obtained from a glioma patient whose treatment included an IDH1 peptide vaccine. These receptors came from a woman between 18 and 29 years old with glioma. Some clones in this sample may be carry-over from other donors' samples. Each CDR3 is given with its conserved first and last residue. The D gene is left open where the match is weak. Only part of the rows carry a size: once, few, many, or a class if the clone is expanded.

v_gene	d_gene	j_gene	abundance	CDR3aa	CDR3nt
TRBV5-4	TRBD2	TRBJ2-6	NA	CASSSRGGSSGANVLTF	TGTGCCAGCAGCTCACGCGGGGGAAGCTCTGGGGCCAACGTCCTGACTTTC
TRBV19	TRBD2	TRBJ2-5	NA	CASSIASGTETQYF	TGTGCCAGTAGTATAGCTAGCGGGACTGAGACCCAGTACTTC
TRBV5-1	TRBD1	TRBJ2-5	NA	CASSLQGALILETQYF	TGCGCCAGCAGCTTGCAGGGGGCGCTTATCTTGGAGACCCAGTACTTC
TRBV12-5	TRBD1	TRBJ1-5	once	CASGPGQVGQPQHF	TGTGCTAGTGGCCCGGGACAGGTGGGTCAGCCCCAGCATTTT
TRBV5-6	TRBD1	TRBJ1-4	NA	CASRRRQGAQEKLFF	TGTGCCAGCAGGAGGAGACAGGGGGCGCAGGAAAAACTGTTTTTT
TRBV18	NA	TRBJ1-2	few	CASSPRPPPNYGYTF	TGTGCCAGCTCACCACGTCCGCCACCTAACTATGGCTACACCTTC
TRBV7-9	TRBD2	TRBJ2-2	NA	CASSHASGRVSGELFF	TGTGCCAGCAGCCATGCTAGCGGGAGGGTCTCCGGGGAGCTGTTTTTT
TRBV7-8	NA	TRBJ1-5	NA	CASSGPGRLFGGNQPQHF	TGTGCCAGCAGCGGACCGGGACGCCTCTTCGGTGGGAATCAGCCCCAGCATTTT
TRBV14	NA	TRBJ1-3	NA	CASRGSDGGNTIYF	TGTGCCAGCAGAGGGTCCGATGGAGGAAACACCATATATTTT
TRBV5-5	TRBD1	TRBJ1-2	NA	CASSRKWGGDRAYGYTF	TGTGCCAGCAGCCGCAAGTGGGGCGGAGACAGGGCCTATGGCTACACCTTC
TRBV5-1	NA	TRBJ2-2	NA	CASRSTTNTGELFF	TGCGCCAGCAGAAGCACTACGAACACCGGGGAGCTGTTTTTT
TRBV6-1	TRBD1	TRBJ2-7	NA	CASRDPGQGAYEQYF	TGTGCCAGCAGGGATCCGGGACAGGGGGCCTACGAGCAGTACTTC
TRBV10-3	TRBD1	TRBJ2-2	NA	CAISELGTANTGELFF	TGTGCCATCAGTGAGTTGGGGACAGCGAACACCGGGGAGCTGTTTTTT